The clone carrying this T cell receptor (beta chain) was counted a few times. Its cognate antigen is unknown. The template for TCR beta VDJ and CDR3 sequence profiling was genomic DNA. TCRdb re-analysed the reads in MiXCR, keeping a single row per CDR3 protein. The sample has 50,000 to 65,000 distinct CDR3 sequences; roughly 58% are singletons. This record comes from a study of CD8+CD57+ T cells in acquired aplastic anemia. Study observations and caveats: A set of roughly 27 CD8+ CDR3 sequences was shared between patients and controls, and these sequences appeared highly expressed in patients. Between the patient and control groups, CD8+ Simpson's diversity did not differ significantly.

Germline V lookup: CDR1 LNHNV, CDR2 YYDKDF (reference sequence). Unmatched junction bases numbered 4, after V lost 3 bases and J lost 4 bases. This CDR3 has 14 residues. The clonotype comes from a human donor in good health, serving as a control. J is TRBJ1-2 and V is TRBV15, with TRBD1 matching 8 bases. Sequenced sample: sorted CD4+, CD8+, or CD8+CD57+ T cells (not recorded which) from PBMCs. CDR3: CATSRDRAGYGYTF. CDR3 nucleotide sequence: TGTGCCACCAGCAGGGACAGGGCAGGCTATGGCTACACCTTC.